These 8 T cell receptor beta chains were all obtained from the same sample, sequenced in a study of blood T cell dynamics during melanoma immunotherapy. The time point here: week 3, after first cycle of checkpoint inhibitor. Assay used: immunoSEQ multiplex PCR; TCRdb lists only in-frame clones, some missing. The sample has some 20,000 clones, roughly nine tenths seen once; the top ten hold approximately 8%. Here the sequenced sample was blood, taken from a patient treated with checkpoint blockade. These receptors came from a human donor with melanoma.

The chain recombines TRBV7-9 with TRBJ2-1; a possible D gene is TRBD2 (6 bases). Germline lookup yields CDR1 SEHNR and CDR2 FQNEAQ (reference sequence). V was cut by 3 bases and J by 9 bases, with 12 bases left in between. The CDR3 is 13 amino acids. The CDR3 bases are TGTGCCAGCAGCTTGGAGGGAGCTCCTGAGCAGTTCTTC. Its protein is CASSLEGAPEQFF.

CDR3 protein: CASSIFEGAGIEAFF. CDR3 nucleotides: TGTGCCAGCAGCATCTTCGAGGGGGCAGGGATTGAAGCTTTCTTT. V usage is TRBV11-2 and J usage is TRBJ1-1; 7 nucleotides align to TRBD1. This CDR3 is built from 15 residues. V trimming: 5 bases; J trimming: 7 bases; junction bases outside the gene matches: 13. The V gene's germline CDR1 is SGHAT and CDR2 FQNNGV.

The gene calls are TRBV9 and TRBJ2-3; D call uncertain. The CDR3 extends over 15 amino acids. Per germline, CDR1 SGDLS and CDR2 YYNGEE. The V end lost 0 bases, the J end lost 1 base, and 9 bases lay between the germline ends. CDR3 sequence: CASSVGGSGTDTQYF. The CDR3 DNA reads TGTGCCAGCAGCGTAGGCGGCAGCGGCACAGATACGCAGTATTTT.

CDR3 region: CASSLGPGLPPYEQYF. The CDR3 DNA follows: TGCGCCAGCAGCCTGGGTCCGGGACTGCCTCCCTACGAGCAGTACTTC. The gene calls are TRBV5-1 and TRBJ2-7, with D possibly being TRBD2 (6 bases). Trimming stripped 4 bases from V and 2 bases from J, with 19 bases between. Germline lookup yields CDR1 SGHRS and CDR2 YFSETQ. This CDR3 has 16 residues.

The chain links TRBV14 to TRBJ2-1; either TRBD1 or TRBD2 may fit D (5 bases each). CDR3 length equals 13 residues. The ends were cut back, 0 bases at V and 15 bases at J, with 15 bases in the middle. Germline lookup yields CDR1 SGHDN and CDR2 FVKESK. The CDR3 is CASSQDVRGQRFF. The CDR3 coding sequence is TGTGCCAGCAGCCAAGATGTCCGGGGCCAACGGTTCTTC.

The chain recombines TRBV4-2 with TRBJ2-7, with D hard to call. Germline V gives CDR1 LGHNA, CDR2 YNFKEQ. This CDR3 region has 15 residues. V lost 1 base, J lost 0 bases, and 10 bases lay in between. The CDR3 loop is CASSQVSHLSYEQYF. DNA for the CDR3: TGTGCCAGCAGCCAAGTGTCCCACCTCTCCTACGAGCAGTACTTC.

This chain links TRBV7-9 with TRBJ2-7; 9 bases line up with TRBD1. J lost 5 bases, V lost 1 base, and 12 bases had no gene match. This CDR3 spans 17 amino acids. CDR1 and CDR2 (germline): SEHNR, FQNEAQ (reference sequence). This CDR3 is CASSLGTLRDRAHEQYF. CDR3 bases: TGTGCCAGCAGCTTAGGGACCCTCCGGGACAGGGCCCACGAGCAGTACTTC.

The chain has TRBV9 and TRBJ2-2; D perhaps matches TRBD2 (5 bases). Trimming shortened V by 0 bases and J by 4 bases, and 13 bases separated the two germline ends. The CDR3 is 16 amino acids. Germline assignment: CDR1 SGDLS and CDR2 YYNGEE. CDR3 DNA sequence: TGTGCCAGCAGCGTAGGCCAAGCGGCCCTCACCGGGGAGCTGTTTTTT. Its translation: CASSVGQAALTGELFF.